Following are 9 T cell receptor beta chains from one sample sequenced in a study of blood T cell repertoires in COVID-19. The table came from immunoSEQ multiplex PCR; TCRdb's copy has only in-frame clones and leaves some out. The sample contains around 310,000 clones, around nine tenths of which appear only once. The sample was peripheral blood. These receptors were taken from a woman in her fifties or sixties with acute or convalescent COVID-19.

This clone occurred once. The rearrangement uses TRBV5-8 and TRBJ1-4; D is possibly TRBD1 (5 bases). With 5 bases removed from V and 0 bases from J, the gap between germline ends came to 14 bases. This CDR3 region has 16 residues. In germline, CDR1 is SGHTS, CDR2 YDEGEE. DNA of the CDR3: TGTGCCAGCAGATCCGGACAAGCTGCAACTAATGAAAAACTGTTTTTT. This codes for CASRSGQAATNEKLFF. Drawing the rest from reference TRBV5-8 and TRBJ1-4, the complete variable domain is EAGVTQSPTHLIKTRGQQATLRCSPISGHTSVYWYQQALGLGLQFLLWYDEGEERNRGNFPPRFSGRQFPNYSSELNVNALELEDSALYLCASRSGQAATNEKLFFGSGTQLSVL.

The CDR3, as DNA: TGCGCCACCCAGAGGGAAGAACTTCGCACCGGGGAGCTGTTTTTT. Its protein is CATQREELRTGELFF. The chain uses TRBV5-1 and TRBJ2-2; D perhaps matches TRBD2 (5 bases). Germline CDR1 SGHRS, CDR2 YFSETQ. The CDR3 loop spans 15 amino acids. The V end lost 9 bases, the J end lost 4 bases, and 19 bases lay between the germline ends. The full variable domain, with the rest looked up from reference TRBV5-1 and TRBJ2-2, is KAGVTQTPRYLIKTRGQQVTLSCSPISGHRSVSWYQQTPGQGLQFLFEYFSETQRNKGNFPGRFSGRQFSNSRSEMNVSTLELGDSALYLCATQREELRTGELFFGEGSRLTVL.

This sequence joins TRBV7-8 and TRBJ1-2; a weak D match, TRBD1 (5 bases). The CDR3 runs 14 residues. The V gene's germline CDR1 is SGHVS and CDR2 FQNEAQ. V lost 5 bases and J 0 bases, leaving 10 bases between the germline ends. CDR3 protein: CASSVTATNYGYTF. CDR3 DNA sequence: TGTGCCAGCAGCGTGACAGCCACTAACTATGGCTACACCTTC. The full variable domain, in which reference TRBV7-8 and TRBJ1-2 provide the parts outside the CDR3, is GAGVSQSPRYKVAKRGQDVALRCDPISGHVSLFWYQQALGQGPEFLTYFQNEAQLDKSGLPSDRFFAERPEGSVSTLKIQRTQQEDSAVYLCASSVTATNYGYTFGSGTRLTVV.

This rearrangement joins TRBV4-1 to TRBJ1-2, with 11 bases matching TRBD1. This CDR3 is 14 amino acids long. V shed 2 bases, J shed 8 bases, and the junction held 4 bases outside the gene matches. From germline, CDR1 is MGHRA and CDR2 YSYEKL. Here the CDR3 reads CASSQYGQGAGYTF. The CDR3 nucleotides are TGCGCCAGCAGCCAATATGGACAGGGGGCGGGCTACACCTTC.

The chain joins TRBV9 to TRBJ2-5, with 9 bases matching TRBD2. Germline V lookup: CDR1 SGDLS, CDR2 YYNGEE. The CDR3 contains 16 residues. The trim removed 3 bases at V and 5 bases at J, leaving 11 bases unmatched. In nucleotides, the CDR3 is TGTGCCAGCAGCGCATCGATTAGCGGGAGCAAGGAGACCCAGTACTTC. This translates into CASSASISGSKETQYF.

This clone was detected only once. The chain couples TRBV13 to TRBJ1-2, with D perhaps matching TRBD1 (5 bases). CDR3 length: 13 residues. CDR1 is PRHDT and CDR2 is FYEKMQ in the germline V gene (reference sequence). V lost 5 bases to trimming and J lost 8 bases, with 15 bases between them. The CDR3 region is CASSLSGKSGYTF. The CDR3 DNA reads TGTGCCAGCAGCCTGTCAGGGAAAAGCGGCTACACCTTC.

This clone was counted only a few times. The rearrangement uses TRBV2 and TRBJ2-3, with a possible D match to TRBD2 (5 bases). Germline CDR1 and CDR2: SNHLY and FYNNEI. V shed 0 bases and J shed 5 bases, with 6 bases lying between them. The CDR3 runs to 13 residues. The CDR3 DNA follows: TGTGCCAGCAGTGAAGCAGAGGGAGATACGCAGTATTTT. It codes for CASSEAEGDTQYF. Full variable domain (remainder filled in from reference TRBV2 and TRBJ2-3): EPEVTQTPSHQVTQMGQEVILRCVPISNHLYFYWYRQILGQKVEFLVSFYNNEISEKSEIFDDQFSVERPDGSNFTLKIRSTKLEDSAMYFCASSEAEGDTQYFGPGTRLTVL.

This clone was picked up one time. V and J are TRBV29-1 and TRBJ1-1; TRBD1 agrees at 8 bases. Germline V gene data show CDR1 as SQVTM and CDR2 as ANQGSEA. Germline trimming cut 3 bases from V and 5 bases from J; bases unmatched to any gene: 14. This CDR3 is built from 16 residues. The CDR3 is CSVDSRQGAGDTEAFF. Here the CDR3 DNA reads TGCAGCGTTGACTCAAGGCAGGGGGCAGGTGATACTGAAGCTTTCTTT.

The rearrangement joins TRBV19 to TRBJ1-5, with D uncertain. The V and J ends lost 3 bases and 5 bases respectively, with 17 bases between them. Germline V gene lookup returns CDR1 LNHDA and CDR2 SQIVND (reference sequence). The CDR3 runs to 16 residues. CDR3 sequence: CASSMGSQSRYQPQHF. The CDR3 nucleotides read TGTGCCAGTAGTATGGGTTCACAGTCCCGGTATCAGCCCCAGCATTTT.